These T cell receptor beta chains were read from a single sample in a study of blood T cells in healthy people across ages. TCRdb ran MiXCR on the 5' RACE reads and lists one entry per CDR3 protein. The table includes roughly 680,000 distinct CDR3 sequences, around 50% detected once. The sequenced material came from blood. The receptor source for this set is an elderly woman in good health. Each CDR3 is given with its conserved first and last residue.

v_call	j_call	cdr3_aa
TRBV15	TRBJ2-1	CATSRGGAGTYNEQFF
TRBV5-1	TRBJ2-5	CASRDAQETQYF
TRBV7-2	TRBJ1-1	CASSLEPLAEAFF
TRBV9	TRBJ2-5	CASSVADQETQYF
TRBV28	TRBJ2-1	CASSALGGGKGDEQFF
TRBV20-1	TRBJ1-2	CSASKEGGYGYTF
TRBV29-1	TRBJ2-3	CSSGTDTQYF
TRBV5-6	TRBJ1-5	CASSLETGGQPQHF
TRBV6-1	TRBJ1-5	CASSPSSGASNQPQHF
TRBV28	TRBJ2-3	CASSFAASSTDTQYF
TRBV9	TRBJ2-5	CASSASEPWYETQYF
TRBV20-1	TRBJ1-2	CSARDGSTLNYGYTF
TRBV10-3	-	CAIRLAGDNEQYF
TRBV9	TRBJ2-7	CASSVEDSGYEQYF
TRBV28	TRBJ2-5	CASSPRTSGGVLGETQYF
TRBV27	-	CASSIGRYLEQYF
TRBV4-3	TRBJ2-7	CASSQDVGGFYEQYF
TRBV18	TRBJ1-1	CASSGPRGRDTEAFF
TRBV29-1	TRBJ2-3	CSALDDNTRNTDTQYF
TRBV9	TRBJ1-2	CASSVERRGPSYGYTF
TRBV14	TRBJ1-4	CASSHLRGTGYEKLFF
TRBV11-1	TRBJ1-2	CASTPDRAQGGYTF
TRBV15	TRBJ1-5	CATSSGPGAFQPQHF
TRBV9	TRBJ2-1	CASSVVGGGAYNEQFF
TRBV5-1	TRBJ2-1	CASSPQGARVNEQFF
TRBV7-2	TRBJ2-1	CASSLIGGTGYNEQFF
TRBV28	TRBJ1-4	CASSFRTPYMRGRDEKLFF
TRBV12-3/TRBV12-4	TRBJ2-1	CASSLYGGGWNEQFF
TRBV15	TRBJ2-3	CATSNSGPEGTQYF
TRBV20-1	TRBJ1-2	CSARSLAAGYGYTF